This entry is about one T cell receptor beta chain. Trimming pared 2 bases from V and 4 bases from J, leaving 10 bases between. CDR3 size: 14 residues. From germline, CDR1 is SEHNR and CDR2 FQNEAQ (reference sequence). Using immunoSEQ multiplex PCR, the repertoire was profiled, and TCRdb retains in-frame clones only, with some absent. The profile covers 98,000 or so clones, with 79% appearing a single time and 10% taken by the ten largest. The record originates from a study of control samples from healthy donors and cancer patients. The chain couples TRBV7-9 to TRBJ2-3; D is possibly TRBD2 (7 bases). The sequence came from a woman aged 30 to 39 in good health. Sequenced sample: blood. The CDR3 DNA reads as TGTGCCAGCAGCTTATCCGGGGGGCCAGATACGCAGTATTTT. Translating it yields CASSLSGGPDTQYF. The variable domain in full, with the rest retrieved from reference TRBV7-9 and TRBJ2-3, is DTGVSQNPRHKITKRGQNVTFRCDPISEHNRLYWYRQTLGQGPEFLTYFQNEAQLEKSRLLSDRFSAERPKGSFSTLEIQRTEQGDSAMYLCASSLSGGPDTQYFGPGTRLTVL.